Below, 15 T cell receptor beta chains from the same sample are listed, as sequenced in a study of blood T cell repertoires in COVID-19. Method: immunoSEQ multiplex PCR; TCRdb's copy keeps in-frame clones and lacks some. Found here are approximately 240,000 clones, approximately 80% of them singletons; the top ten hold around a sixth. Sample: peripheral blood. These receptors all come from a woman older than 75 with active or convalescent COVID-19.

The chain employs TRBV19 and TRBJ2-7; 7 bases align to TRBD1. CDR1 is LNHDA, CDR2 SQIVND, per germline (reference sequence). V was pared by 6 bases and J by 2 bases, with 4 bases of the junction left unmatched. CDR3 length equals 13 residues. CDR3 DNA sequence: TGTGCCAGTAGGGGACAGCTGGCCTACGAGCAGTACTTC. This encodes CASRGQLAYEQYF.

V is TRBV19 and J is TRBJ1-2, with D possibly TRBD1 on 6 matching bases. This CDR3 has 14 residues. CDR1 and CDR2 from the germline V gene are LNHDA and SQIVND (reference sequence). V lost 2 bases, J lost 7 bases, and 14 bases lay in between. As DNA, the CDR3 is TGTGCCAGTAGTATAAGGGGGGGAGTCTCTGGCTACACCTTC. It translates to CASSIRGGVSGYTF.

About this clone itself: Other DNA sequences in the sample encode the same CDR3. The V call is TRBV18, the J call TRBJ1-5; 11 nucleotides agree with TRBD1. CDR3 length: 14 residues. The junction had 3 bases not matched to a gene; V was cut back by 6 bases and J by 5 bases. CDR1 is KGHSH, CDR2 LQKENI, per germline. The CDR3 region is CASSGTGGDQPQHF. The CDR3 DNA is TGTGCCAGCTCCGGGACAGGGGGAGATCAGCCCCAGCATTTT.

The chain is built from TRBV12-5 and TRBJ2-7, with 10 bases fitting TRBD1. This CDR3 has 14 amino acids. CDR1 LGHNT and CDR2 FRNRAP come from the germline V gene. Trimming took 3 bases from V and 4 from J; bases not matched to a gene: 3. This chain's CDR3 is CASGLGQGVYEQYF. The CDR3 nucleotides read TGTGCTAGTGGTTTAGGACAGGGGGTGTACGAGCAGTACTTC.

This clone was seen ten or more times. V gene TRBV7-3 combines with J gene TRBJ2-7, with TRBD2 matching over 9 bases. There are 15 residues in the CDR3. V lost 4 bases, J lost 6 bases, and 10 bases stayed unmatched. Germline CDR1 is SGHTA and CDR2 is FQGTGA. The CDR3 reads CASSSGASGTVEQYF. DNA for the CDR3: TGTGCCAGCAGCTCTGGCGCTAGCGGGACGGTCGAGCAGTACTTC.

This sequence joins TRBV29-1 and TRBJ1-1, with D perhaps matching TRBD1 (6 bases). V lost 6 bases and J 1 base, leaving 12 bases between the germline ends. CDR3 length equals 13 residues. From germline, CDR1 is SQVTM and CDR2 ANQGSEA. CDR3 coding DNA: TGCAGCGTCCAGGGGACATGGAACACTGAAGCTTTCTTT. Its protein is CSVQGTWNTEAFF.

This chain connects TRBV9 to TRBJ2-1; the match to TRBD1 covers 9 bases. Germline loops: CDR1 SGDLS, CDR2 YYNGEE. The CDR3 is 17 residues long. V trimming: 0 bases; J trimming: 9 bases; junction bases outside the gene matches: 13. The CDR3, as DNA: TGTGCCAGCAGCGTAGGGGCGGTGGGGACAGGGCTTGGTGAGCAGTTCTTC. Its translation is CASSVGAVGTGLGEQFF.

The DNA of the CDR3 is TGTGCCAGCAGTTTATCGGCGGGGAAACAAAACATTCAGTACTTC. Translating gives CASSLSAGKQNIQYF. The gene calls are TRBV28 and TRBJ2-4, with D possibly being TRBD2 (6 bases). This CDR3 has 15 residues. Looked up from germline, CDR1 is MDHEN and CDR2 is SYDVKM. Trimming pared 1 base from V and 5 bases from J, leaving 12 bases between.

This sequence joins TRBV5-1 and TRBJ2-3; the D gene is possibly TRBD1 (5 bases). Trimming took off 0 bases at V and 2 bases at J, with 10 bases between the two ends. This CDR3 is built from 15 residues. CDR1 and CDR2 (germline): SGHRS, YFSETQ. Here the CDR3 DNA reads TGCGCCAGCAGCTTGGGGGGCTACGACACAGATACGCAGTATTTT. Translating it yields CASSLGGYDTDTQYF.

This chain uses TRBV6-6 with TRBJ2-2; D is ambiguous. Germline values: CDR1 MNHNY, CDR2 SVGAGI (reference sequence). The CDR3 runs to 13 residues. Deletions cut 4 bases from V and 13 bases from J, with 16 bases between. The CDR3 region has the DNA TGTGCCAGCAGTTTTACAGCCCCCGGTGGGCTGTTTTTT. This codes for CASSFTAPGGLFF.

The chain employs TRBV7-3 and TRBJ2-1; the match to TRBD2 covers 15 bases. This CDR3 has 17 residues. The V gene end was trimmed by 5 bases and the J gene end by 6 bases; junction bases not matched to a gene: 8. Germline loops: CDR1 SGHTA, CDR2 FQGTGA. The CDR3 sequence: CASSLRTSGRASNEQFF. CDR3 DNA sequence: TGTGCCAGCAGCCTTCGGACTAGCGGGAGGGCATCCAATGAGCAGTTCTTC.

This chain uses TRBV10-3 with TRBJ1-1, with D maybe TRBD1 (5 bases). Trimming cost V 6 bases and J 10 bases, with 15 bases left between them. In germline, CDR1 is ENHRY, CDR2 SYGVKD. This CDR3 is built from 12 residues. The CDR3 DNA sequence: TGTGCCATCAGAGGACCGGGACTTGGAGCTTTCTTT. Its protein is CAIRGPGLGAFF.

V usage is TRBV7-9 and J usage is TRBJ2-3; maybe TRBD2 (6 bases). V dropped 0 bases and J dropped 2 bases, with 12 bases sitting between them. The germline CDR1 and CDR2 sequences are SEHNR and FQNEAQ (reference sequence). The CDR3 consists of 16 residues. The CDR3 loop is CASSLAVSGLTDTQYF. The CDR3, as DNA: TGTGCCAGCAGCTTAGCGGTTAGCGGACTCACAGATACGCAGTATTTT.

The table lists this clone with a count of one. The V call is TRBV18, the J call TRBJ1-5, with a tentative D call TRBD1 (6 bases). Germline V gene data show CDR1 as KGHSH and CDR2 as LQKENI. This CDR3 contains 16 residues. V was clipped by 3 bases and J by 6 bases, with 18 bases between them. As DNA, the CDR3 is TGTGCCAGCTCACCGGGGGTGCCAGGGGAGGGTCAGCCCCAGCATTTT. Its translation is CASSPGVPGEGQPQHF.

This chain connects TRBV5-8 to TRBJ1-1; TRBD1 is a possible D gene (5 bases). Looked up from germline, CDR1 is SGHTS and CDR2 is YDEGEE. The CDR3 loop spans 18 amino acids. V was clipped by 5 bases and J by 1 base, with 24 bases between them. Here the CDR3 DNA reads TGTGCCAGCAGACCCGCGGGGCAGGTCCGTGGACCGAACACTGAAGCTTTCTTT. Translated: CASRPAGQVRGPNTEAFF.